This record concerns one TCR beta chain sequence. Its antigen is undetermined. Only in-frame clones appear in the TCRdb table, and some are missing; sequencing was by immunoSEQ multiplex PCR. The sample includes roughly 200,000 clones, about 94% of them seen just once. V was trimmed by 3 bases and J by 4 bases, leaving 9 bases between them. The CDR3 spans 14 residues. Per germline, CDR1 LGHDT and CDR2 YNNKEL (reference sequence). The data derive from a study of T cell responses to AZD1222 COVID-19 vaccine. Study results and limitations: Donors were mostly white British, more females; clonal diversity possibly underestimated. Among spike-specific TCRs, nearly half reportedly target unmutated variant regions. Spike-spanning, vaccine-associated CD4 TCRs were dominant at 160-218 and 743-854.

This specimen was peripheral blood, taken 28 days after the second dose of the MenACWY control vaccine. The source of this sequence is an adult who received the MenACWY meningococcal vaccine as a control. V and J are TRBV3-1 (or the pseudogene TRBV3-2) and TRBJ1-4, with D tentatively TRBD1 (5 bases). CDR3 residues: CASSHRQNNEKLFF. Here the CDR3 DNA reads TGTGCCAGCAGCCATCGACAGAATAATGAAAAACTGTTTTTT.